This note documents a single TCR beta chain sequence. Antigen specificity is unknown. Germline values: CDR1 MNHEY, CDR2 SMNVEV (reference sequence). The J segment lost 5 bases and the V segment lost 2 bases, leaving 3 bases of the junction unmatched. This CDR3 is built from 15 residues. The entry originates in a study of radiotherapy plus CTLA-4 blockade in lung cancer. Study-level information: Overall, approximately 17% of patients showed an objective response, while approximately 28% attained disease control.

The protocol was immunoSEQ multiplex PCR, while the TCRdb copy is restricted to in-frame clones and leaves out a portion. The sample lists about 49,000 clones; about 72% were seen once. Findings of the study overall: Together with interferon-beta, which increased in serum after radiation, early dynamic changes in blood T cell clones were reportedly the best predictors of response. TCR clones of tumor origin grew in blood after radiotherapy plus ipilimumab.

This receptor was identified in a human donor with non-small cell lung cancer who had stable disease on radiotherapy plus ipilimumab. The specimen was peripheral blood, collected from a patient treated with radiotherapy plus ipilimumab. The chain combines TRBV27 with TRBJ2-1; 10 bases align to TRBD1. As DNA, the CDR3 is TGTGCCAGCAGTTTACGACAGGGGGCGAACAATGAGCAGTTCTTC. This encodes CASSLRQGANNEQFF.